These 22 T cell receptor beta chains were sequenced from one sample in a study of metastatic and nonmetastatic thyroid tumors. TCRdb reassembled clones from the PCR reads with MiXCR. The profile shows 15,000 to 20,000 clones, about 26% of them singletons. Prior to thyroid surgery, none of the patients had received any treatment. Sequencing was done on a sample of adjacent normal tissue. The source of these receptors is a female donor with papillary thyroid cancer or a benign thyroid nodule (not recorded which). Some clones in this sample may be carry-over from other donors' samples.

The table lists this clone with a few counts. The chain has TRBV12-3 or TRBV12-4 and TRBJ2-3; D not certain. Trimming pared 6 bases from V and 0 bases from J, leaving 4 bases between. The CDR3 extends over 12 amino acids. The chain's CDR3 is CASSASTDTQYF. DNA for the CDR3: TGTGCCAGCAGCGCTAGCACAGATACGCAGTATTTT.

The chain carries TRBV10-3 and TRBJ2-2, with a weak D call TRBD2 (7 bases). In germline, CDR1 is ENHRY, CDR2 SYGVKD. The ends were cut back, 0 bases at V and 6 bases at J, with 14 bases in the middle. The CDR3 consists of 16 residues. The chain's CDR3 is CAISESNREGAGELFF. CDR3 DNA: TGTGCCATCAGTGAGTCGAACAGGGAGGGAGCCGGGGAGCTGTTTTTT.

This clone was recorded a few times. CDR3 in DNA: TGTGCCACCCGCGGCGGTACCTACAATGAGCAGTTCTTC. It encodes CATRGGTYNEQFF. V gene TRBV24-1 combines with J gene TRBJ2-1; D remains unclear. Per the germline V gene, CDR1 is KGHDR and CDR2 is SFDVKD. This CDR3 is 13 amino acids long. Trimming removed 9 bases from V and 2 bases from J, with 10 bases in between.

The chain combines TRBV29-1 with TRBJ2-1, with D tentatively TRBD1 (6 bases). Germline V lookup: CDR1 SQVTM, CDR2 ANQGSEA. The CDR3 loop spans 14 amino acids. Deletions cut 6 bases from V and 7 bases from J, with 19 bases between. CDR3 in amino acids: CSVVEGTGINEQFF. In DNA form, the CDR3 reads TGCAGCGTCGTTGAGGGAACAGGGATTAATGAGCAGTTCTTC.

The rearrangement links TRBV10-3 to TRBJ2-2; 7 bases fit TRBD2. With 8 bases clipped from V and 4 bases from J, the junction kept 7 bases outside the gene matches. The CDR3 totals 14 residues. CDR1 and CDR2 (germline): ENHRY, SYGVKD. The CDR3 protein is CAISGGGTTGELFF. CDR3 coding DNA: TGTGCCATCTCCGGCGGGGGAACCACCGGGGAGCTGTTTTTT.

The CDR3 reads CSAGGGAGGYTF. CDR3 coding DNA: TGCAGTGCTGGCGGGGGGGCTGGTGGCTACACCTTC. The rearrangement joins TRBV20-1 to TRBJ1-2; D is possibly TRBD1 (6 bases). Germline assignment: CDR1 DFQATT and CDR2 SNEGSKA (reference sequence). CDR3 length: 12 residues. The V gene lost 5 bases and the J gene lost 7 bases, with 14 bases spanning the gap.

This clone occurred a few times. The V call is TRBV6-1, the J call TRBJ1-5; D perhaps matches TRBD1 (6 bases). Trimming cost V 6 bases and J 6 bases, with 12 bases left between them. The germline gives CDR1 MNHNS, CDR2 SASEGT. This CDR3 comprises 13 residues. In nucleotides, the CDR3 is TGTGCCAGCAGGCAGGGGACGGGTCAGCCCCAGCATTTT. Protein: CASRQGTGQPQHF.

The chain is built from TRBV5-1 and TRBJ2-7; 8 bases match TRBD1. J gave up 6 bases and V 4 bases, and 3 bases lay outside the gene matches. CDR1 and CDR2 (germline): SGHRS, YFSETQ. The CDR3 length is 12 residues. The CDR3 sequence: CASSVDRGEQYF. CDR3 nucleotides: TGCGCCAGCAGCGTCGACAGGGGCGAGCAGTACTTC.

Only a few counts were recorded for this clone. The chain joins TRBV2 to TRBJ2-7; the match to TRBD1 covers 7 bases. After removal of 3 bases from V and 5 bases from J, the junction contained 10 bases not matched to a gene. Germline CDR1 reads SNHLY; CDR2 reads FYNNEI. There are 15 residues in the CDR3. The CDR3 DNA reads as TGTGCCAGCAGTGATAGGGCAGGGGGTTATGACGAGCAGTACTTC. This encodes CASSDRAGGYDEQYF.

This sequence joins TRBV18 and TRBJ2-7; 15 bases align to TRBD2. Germline values: CDR1 KGHSH, CDR2 LQKENI. CDR3 length: 16 residues. Unmatched junction bases numbered 6, after V lost 2 bases and J lost 7 bases. The CDR3 DNA reads as TGTGCCAGCTCACCAATCGGGACTAGCGGGAGGCCTGAGCAGTACTTC. Translated: CASSPIGTSGRPEQYF. Using reference TRBV18 and TRBJ2-7 for the parts outside the CDR3, the full variable domain is NAGVMQNPRHLVRRRGQEARLRCSPMKGHSHVYWYRQLPEEGLKFMVYLQKENIIDESGMPKERFSAEFPKEGPSILRIQQVVRGDSAAYFCASSPIGTSGRPEQYFGPGTRLTVT.

This sequence joins TRBV19 and TRBJ2-1, with a weak D call TRBD1 (6 bases). V dropped 1 base and J dropped 2 bases, with 6 bases sitting between them. Germline-derived CDR1 and CDR2 are LNHDA and SQIVND (reference sequence). The length of the CDR3 is 14 residues. Here the CDR3 reads CASSIGTAYNEQFF. The DNA for the CDR3 is TGTGCCAGTAGTATAGGGACAGCCTACAATGAGCAGTTCTTC.

J is TRBJ2-5 and V is TRBV7-2; D might be TRBD1 (6 bases). CDR3 size: 14 residues. From germline, CDR1 is SGHTA and CDR2 FQGNSA. Trimming stripped 5 bases from V and 2 bases from J, with 12 bases between. The CDR3, as DNA: TGTGCCAGCAGCCGCGACAGGTTTCAAGAGACCCAGTACTTC. Protein: CASSRDRFQETQYF.

A remark on this clone: The junction departs from the called germline gene at one end, perhaps through a read error. The chain is built from TRBV15 and TRBJ1-1, with D maybe TRBD1 (6 bases). This CDR3 is 14 amino acids long. Germline loops: CDR1 LNHNV, CDR2 YYDKDF (reference sequence). The CDR3 region has the DNA TGCGCCACCAGCACCTGGACAGAGAACACTGAAGCTTTCTTT. Protein sequence: CATSTWTENTEAFF.

The gene calls are TRBV27 and TRBJ2-5; no reliable D call. Germline lookup yields CDR1 MNHEY and CDR2 SMNVEV (reference sequence). The CDR3 has 14 residues. V was shortened by 5 bases and J by 2 bases, with 12 bases between the two germline ends. This CDR3 is CASSVIDGQETQYF. In DNA, the CDR3 is TGTGCCAGCAGTGTTATCGACGGACAAGAGACCCAGTACTTC.

On this clone: Other nucleotide sequences from this sample produce the same CDR3. V usage is TRBV20-1 and J usage is TRBJ2-7; D uncertain. The CDR3 loop spans 12 amino acids. Trimming removed 3 bases from V and 7 bases from J, with 13 bases in between. The V gene's germline CDR1 is DFQATT and CDR2 SNEGSKA (reference sequence). CDR3 sequence (DNA): TGCAGTGCTAGTCCCTTCCCTGAGGAGCAGTACTTC. Protein product: CSASPFPEEQYF.

The chain uses TRBV19 and TRBJ1-2, with 7 bases that match TRBD1. The J segment lost 1 base and the V segment lost 7 bases, leaving 9 bases of the junction unmatched. This CDR3 has 15 amino acids. CDR1 LNHDA and CDR2 SQIVND come from the germline V gene (reference sequence). The CDR3 loop is CASTPSGQLNYGYTF. CDR3 in DNA: TGTGCCAGTACTCCGTCGGGACAGCTTAACTATGGCTACACCTTC.

This rearrangement joins TRBV12-5 to TRBJ2-7; 10 bases fit TRBD2. CDR1 and CDR2 from the germline V gene are LGHNT and FRNRAP. V shed 9 bases and J 0 bases; nucleotides not matched to a gene: 17. The CDR3 length is 18 residues. The CDR3 DNA reads TGTGCTAGCGCACCGGGAGGGGAGCGGGAGGGTGGCTCCTACGAGCAGTACTTC. Encoded protein: CASAPGGEREGGSYEQYF.

Only a few counts were recorded for this clone. Other DNA sequences from this sample encode an identical CDR3 as well. The rearrangement links TRBV5-1 to TRBJ1-4; D unclear. Trimming cost V 0 bases and J 8 bases, with 11 bases left between them. CDR3 length equals 14 residues. CDR1 SGHRS and CDR2 YFSETQ come from the germline V gene. The CDR3 reads CASSLGRSREKLFF. The CDR3 region has the DNA TGCGCCAGCAGCTTGGGGCGCAGTCGAGAAAAACTGTTTTTT.

This clone was found many times. The chain recombines TRBV12-3 or TRBV12-4 with TRBJ2-7; D is undetermined. This CDR3 is built from 14 residues. The V end was cut by 1 base, the J end by 0 bases, with 7 bases between. The CDR3 region is CASSLDQLSYEQYF. CDR3 in DNA: TGTGCCAGCAGTTTAGATCAGCTCTCCTACGAGCAGTACTTC.

In its sample, this clone was seen a few times. In nucleotides, the CDR3 is TGTGCCACCAGTGATTTCGGGACGGGCCCAGATACGCAGTATTTT. The encoded protein is CATSDFGTGPDTQYF. V gene TRBV24-1 combines with J gene TRBJ2-3; TRBD1 or TRBD2 may be the D gene (5 bases each). CDR3 length: 15 residues. Trimming took off 1 base at V and 4 bases at J, with 11 bases between the two ends. Per the germline V gene, CDR1 is KGHDR and CDR2 is SFDVKD.

This chain joins TRBV3-1 and TRBJ1-1; D not certain. Germline V CDR1 and CDR2: LGHDT, YNNKEL (reference sequence). Trimming removed 3 bases at V and 5 bases at J, with 7 bases between. This CDR3 spans 12 amino acids. The CDR3 coding sequence is TGTGCCAGCAGCCATCGGAGAACTGAAGCTTTCTTT. This encodes CASSHRRTEAFF.

The V gene is TRBV5-1, the J gene TRBJ2-1, with 11 bases aligning to TRBD2. Trimming took 3 bases from V and 6 from J; bases not matched to a gene: 8. The CDR3 sequence is 16 residues long. The germline V gene encodes CDR1 SGHRS and CDR2 YFSETQ. CDR3 sequence: CASSSGLAGGINEQFF. The DNA of the CDR3 is TGCGCCAGCAGCTCTGGTCTAGCGGGAGGAATCAATGAGCAGTTCTTC.